This T cell receptor beta chain was captured in a study of shared clonotypes between healthy human individuals. Assay: immunoSEQ multiplex PCR; the TCRdb copy retains only in-frame clones and omits some. The table records about 470,000 clones, roughly three quarters of them present only once. The CDR3 contains 14 residues. Germline V gene lookup returns CDR1 SNHLY and CDR2 FYNNEI. V shed 10 bases and J 3 bases; nucleotides not matched to a gene: 5. Study-level results: Having only a few donors restricted how much genetic and exposure-history diversity was captured.

In regard to this clone: Its antigen is not known.

The receptor was isolated from a woman in her forties in good health. Some clones in this sample may be carry-over from other donors' samples. Sequencing input: PBMCs. The rearrangement joins TRBV2 to TRBJ1-4; 10 bases are shared with TRBD1. The CDR3 coding sequence is TGTGCCATCAGACAGGGGGCGTCTAATGAAAAACTGTTTTTT. Its protein product is CAIRQGASNEKLFF.